Following are 26 T cell receptor beta chains from one sample sequenced in a study of blood T cell repertoires in COVID-19. Profiling relied on immunoSEQ multiplex PCR, and the TCRdb table lists in-frame clones only, not all of them. The table records 100,000 to 120,000 clones, 87% of them present only once. Sequenced input: peripheral blood. The receptors shown here come from a human donor in a cohort sampled during active COVID-19.

The chain combines TRBV28 with TRBJ2-5; 7 bases match TRBD2. The ends lost 4 bases at V and 4 bases at J; junction bases unmatched: 3. The CDR3 sequence is 13 residues long. Germline V gene sequence: CDR1 MDHEN, CDR2 SYDVKM. CDR3 in amino acids: CASSSGGVETQYF. The CDR3 DNA follows: TGTGCCAGCAGTTCGGGGGGAGTAGAGACCCAGTACTTC.

The chain links TRBV9 to TRBJ2-7, with 8 bases lining up with TRBD2. The CDR3 spans 15 residues. The germline gives CDR1 SGDLS, CDR2 YYNGEE. Trimming removed 0 bases from V and 4 bases from J; junction bases left unmatched: 6. CDR3 DNA: TGTGCCAGCAGCGTAGACAGCGGGAGATCTTACGAGCAGTACTTC. It translates to CASSVDSGRSYEQYF.

The V call is TRBV15, the J call TRBJ1-1, with D maybe TRBD1 (5 bases). This CDR3 region has 15 residues. In germline, CDR1 is LNHNV, CDR2 YYDKDF (reference sequence). V lost 0 bases to trimming and J lost 2 bases, with 10 bases between them. CDR3 sequence reads: CATSRDRQTNTEAFF. CDR3 sequence (DNA): TGTGCCACCAGCAGAGATCGACAGACTAACACTGAAGCTTTCTTT.

The genes are TRBV5-4 and TRBJ1-1; D remains ambiguous. Trimming took 0 bases from V and 5 from J, leaving 5 bases between them. The CDR3 has 12 residues. In germline, CDR1 is SGHNT, CDR2 YYREEE (reference sequence). CDR3 in amino acids: CASSLDRTEAFF. The CDR3 DNA reads as TGTGCCAGCAGCTTGGACCGGACTGAAGCTTTCTTT.

This chain links TRBV24-1 with TRBJ2-3; 7 bases map to TRBD1. Trimming took 7 bases from V and 2 from J; bases not matched to a gene: 5. The CDR3 sequence is 14 residues long. Germline lookup yields CDR1 KGHDR and CDR2 SFDVKD. CDR3 residues: CATRDRQNTDTQYF. The CDR3 nucleotides are TGTGCCACCAGGGACAGGCAAAACACAGATACGCAGTATTTT.

The V gene is TRBV30, the J gene TRBJ1-5; D remains unclear. Germline V CDR1 and CDR2: GTSNPN, SVGIG (reference sequence). Trimming took 0 bases from V and 5 from J, leaving 11 bases between them. The CDR3 length is 14 residues. The CDR3 spells CAWSVRGMDQPQHF. CDR3 DNA: TGTGCCTGGAGTGTACGAGGTATGGATCAGCCCCAGCATTTT.

The chain carries TRBV28 and TRBJ1-5, with D possibly matching TRBD1 (5 bases). There are 14 residues in the CDR3. V was trimmed by 6 bases and J by 4 bases, leaving 13 bases between them. The germline CDR1 and CDR2 sequences are MDHEN and SYDVKM. As DNA, the CDR3 is TGTGCCAGCAGACCCGGGACTCCAAATCAGCCCCAGCATTTT. It encodes CASRPGTPNQPQHF.

This rearrangement joins TRBV10-2 to TRBJ2-7; 10 bases align to TRBD2. V was clipped by 6 bases and J by 2 bases; unmatched bases: 10. CDR3 length equals 16 residues. Per germline, CDR1 WSHSY and CDR2 SAAADI. Here the CDR3 reads CASRAFLAGVAYEQYF. For the CDR3, the DNA is TGCGCCAGCAGGGCCTTCCTAGCGGGGGTCGCCTACGAGCAGTACTTC.

The CDR3 here is CASSPNRDTGELFF. CDR3 sequence (DNA): TGTGCCAGCTCACCAAACAGGGACACCGGGGAGCTGTTTTTT. The V call is TRBV18, the J call TRBJ2-2; weak D call: TRBD1 (6 bases). V was clipped by 2 bases and J by 3 bases, with 7 bases between them. CDR1 is KGHSH, CDR2 LQKENI, per germline. The CDR3 runs 14 residues.

This chain connects TRBV10-2 to TRBJ2-7; 10 bases match TRBD2. This CDR3 region has 14 residues. Germline V gene lookup returns CDR1 WSHSY and CDR2 SAAADI. V was pared by 6 bases and J by 3 bases, with 5 bases of the junction left unmatched. The CDR3 spells CASSAGTSVYEQYF. In DNA form, the CDR3 reads TGCGCCAGCAGCGCCGGGACTAGCGTCTACGAGCAGTACTTC.

The chain links TRBV6-5 to TRBJ1-2; TRBD1 is a possible D gene (5 bases). The V end was cut by 7 bases, the J end by 9 bases, with 18 bases between. CDR1 MNHEY and CDR2 SVGAGI come from the germline V gene. The CDR3 length is 13 residues. Written as DNA, the CDR3 is TGTGCCAGCACTACGCGGGGGTCGCCAAGCTACACCTTC. This encodes CASTTRGSPSYTF.

The V and J genes are TRBV15 and TRBJ1-1; 11 bases fit TRBD1. CDR1 and CDR2 from the germline V gene are LNHNV and YYDKDF (reference sequence). This CDR3 is 18 amino acids long. The ends lost 0 bases at V and 1 base at J; junction bases unmatched: 7. CDR3 nucleotide sequence: TGTGCCACCAGCAGAGATAAGGGGACAGGGGGAAGGAACACTGAAGCTTTCTTT. This gives the protein CATSRDKGTGGRNTEAFF.

V and J are TRBV6-5 and TRBJ1-2; 10 nucleotides line up with TRBD1. Losses at the gene ends were 7 bases for V and 7 bases for J; bases not matched to a gene: 6. The germline V gene has CDR1 MNHEY and CDR2 SVGAGI. CDR3 length equals 13 residues. This CDR3 reads CASTRDRGAGYTF. In DNA form, the CDR3 reads TGTGCCAGCACCCGGGACAGGGGCGCTGGCTACACCTTC.

This clone was counted only a few times. The chain employs TRBV5-1 and TRBJ2-1; no clear D gene. The germline gives CDR1 SGHRS, CDR2 YFSETQ. The CDR3 has 11 amino acids. The ends were cut back, 4 bases at V and 6 bases at J, with 5 bases in the middle. Here the CDR3 DNA reads TGCGCCAGCAGCAAGCGCAATGAGCAGTTCTTC. This gives the protein CASSKRNEQFF.

J is TRBJ2-2 and V is TRBV9; 13 nucleotides line up with TRBD2. The CDR3 sequence is 19 residues long. Germline values: CDR1 SGDLS, CDR2 YYNGEE. With 2 bases clipped from V and 0 bases from J, the junction kept 7 bases outside the gene matches. The CDR3 is CASSVEGGLAGPNTGELFF. CDR3 sequence (DNA): TGTGCCAGCAGCGTGGAAGGGGGACTAGCGGGACCGAACACCGGGGAGCTGTTTTTT.

The rearrangement joins TRBV6-5 to TRBJ2-2, with D maybe TRBD1 (6 bases). The CDR3 consists of 15 residues. CDR1 is MNHEY and CDR2 is SVGAGI in the germline V gene. V was pared by 6 bases and J by 1 base, with 12 bases between. This chain's CDR3 is CASSHPTGNTGELFF. In DNA form, the CDR3 reads TGTGCCAGCAGCCACCCGACAGGGAACACCGGGGAGCTGTTTTTT.

This clone was detected once. This sequence joins TRBV19 and TRBJ2-1; tentatively, D is TRBD2 (6 bases). Looked up from germline, CDR1 is LNHDA and CDR2 is SQIVND (reference sequence). V lost 3 bases, J lost 3 bases, and 12 bases lay in between. The CDR3 has 15 amino acids. CDR3 nucleotide sequence: TGTGCCAGTAGTATCTCGCGGAGGGGCTACAATGAGCAGTTCTTC. Its protein product is CASSISRRGYNEQFF. The variable domain in full, with the rest retrieved from reference TRBV19 and TRBJ2-1, is DGGITQSPKYLFRKEGQNVTLSCEQNLNHDAMYWYRQDPGQGLRLIYYSQIVNDFQKGDIAEGYSVSREKKESFPLTVTSAQKNPTAFYLCASSISRRGYNEQFFGPGTRLTVL.

The chain joins TRBV29-1 to TRBJ2-5; a possible D gene is TRBD1 (5 bases). The germline V gene encodes CDR1 SQVTM and CDR2 ANQGSEA. The CDR3 runs to 12 residues. Trimming shortened V by 5 bases and J by 4 bases, and 11 bases separated the two germline ends. The CDR3 is CSVWQGGETQYF. The CDR3 DNA reads TGCAGCGTTTGGCAGGGTGGAGAGACCCAGTACTTC.

The rearrangement links TRBV4-2 to TRBJ1-4; 8 positions agree with TRBD1. The CDR3 is 15 amino acids. The V and J ends lost 6 bases and 3 bases, in that order; junction bases with no gene match: 6. Germline V gene data show CDR1 as LGHNA and CDR2 as YNFKEQ. The chain's CDR3 is CASREDRGSNEKLFF. CDR3 sequence (DNA): TGTGCCAGCAGAGAAGACAGGGGATCTAATGAAAAACTGTTTTTT.

J is TRBJ1-4 and V is TRBV6-5, with a tentative D call TRBD1 (5 bases). V was cut by 8 bases and J by 4 bases, with 17 bases left in between. CDR3 length: 15 residues. Looked up from germline, CDR1 is MNHEY and CDR2 is SVGAGI. The CDR3: CASGRGGSNNEKLFF. The CDR3 DNA is TGTGCCAGCGGCCGGGGGGGGTCAAATAATGAAAAACTGTTTTTT.

The chain combines TRBV28 with TRBJ2-5; TRBD2 aligns across 9 bases. The germline CDR1 and CDR2 sequences are MDHEN and SYDVKM. The V segment lost 5 bases and the J segment 0 bases; nucleotides outside the gene matches: 7. The CDR3 has 16 amino acids. In DNA form, the CDR3 reads TGTGCCAGCAGTCTTGGGGCGGGAGGGGACCAAGAGACCCAGTACTTC. Residues: CASSLGAGGDQETQYF.

The V and J genes are TRBV9 and TRBJ2-3; maybe TRBD2 (5 bases). The V and J ends lost 4 bases and 2 bases respectively, with 11 bases between them. This CDR3 contains 14 residues. Germline values: CDR1 SGDLS, CDR2 YYNGEE. The DNA of the CDR3 is TGTGCCAGCAGCTCTCGGGGTTTCACAGATACGCAGTATTTT. Amino acid sequence: CASSSRGFTDTQYF.

The genes are TRBV2 and TRBJ1-2; 7 positions agree with TRBD1. V shed 6 bases and J 2 bases; nucleotides not matched to a gene: 6. This CDR3 has 14 amino acids. Germline values: CDR1 SNHLY, CDR2 FYNNEI. The CDR3 sequence is CASRGGQLNYGYTF. The CDR3 DNA sequence: TGTGCCAGCAGGGGGGGACAGTTAAACTATGGCTACACCTTC.

The V and J genes are TRBV18 and TRBJ1-2; D unresolved. The V end was cut by 4 bases, the J end by 8 bases, with 26 bases between. CDR3 length: 17 residues. In germline, CDR1 is KGHSH, CDR2 LQKENI. CDR3 sequence: CASSQNPAADTIWGYTF. The CDR3 region has the DNA TGTGCCAGCTCACAGAACCCGGCGGCAGATACGATATGGGGCTACACCTTC.

The genes are TRBV19 and TRBJ1-2; D is possibly TRBD1 (5 bases). The germline V gene encodes CDR1 LNHDA and CDR2 SQIVND (reference sequence). The ends were cut back, 3 bases at V and 3 bases at J, with 14 bases in the middle. The CDR3 runs 15 residues. The CDR3 is CASSMNPGIYYGYTF. In nucleotides, the CDR3 is TGTGCCAGTAGTATGAATCCAGGGATTTACTATGGCTACACCTTC.

This chain connects TRBV6-5 to TRBJ2-7, with TRBD2 as a possible D gene (6 bases). V was cut by 2 bases and J by 3 bases, with 14 bases left in between. CDR3 length equals 15 residues. Germline V lookup: CDR1 MNHEY, CDR2 SVGAGI. CDR3 nucleotides: TGTGCCAGCAGTTACGGGCTAGCGATAAACTACGAGCAGTACTTC. This gives the protein CASSYGLAINYEQYF.